In its sample, the clone carrying this TCR beta chain was seen a few times. Its cognate antigen is unknown. The DNA is left out, because the CDR3 cannot be placed on it with certainty; the CDR3 is given as TCRdb lists it. The germline V gene has CDR1 MNHEY and CDR2 SMNVEV (reference sequence). The CDR3 region is 14 residues in length, termini included. The sample comes from a study of post-analysis software for immune sequencing data. The study's findings and limits: Included in a set of roughly five TRBV segments more frequent in patients than controls were TRBV5-6, TRBV5-1 and TRBV20-1.

Unique molecular identifiers were built into the TCR beta cDNA libraries. TCRdb processed the PCR reads anew with MiXCR; each CDR3 protein has one entry. Among around 440,000 distinct CDR3 sequences, around 40% were seen once, and the ten largest hold 9% to 14%. This TCR was sampled from a girl between 5 and 17 years old with multiple sclerosis. The specimen sequenced was blood. The chain couples TRBV27 to TRBJ2-4; the table's D call, TRBD2, has no DNA check behind it. The CDR3 protein is CASSSSDKLNIQYF.